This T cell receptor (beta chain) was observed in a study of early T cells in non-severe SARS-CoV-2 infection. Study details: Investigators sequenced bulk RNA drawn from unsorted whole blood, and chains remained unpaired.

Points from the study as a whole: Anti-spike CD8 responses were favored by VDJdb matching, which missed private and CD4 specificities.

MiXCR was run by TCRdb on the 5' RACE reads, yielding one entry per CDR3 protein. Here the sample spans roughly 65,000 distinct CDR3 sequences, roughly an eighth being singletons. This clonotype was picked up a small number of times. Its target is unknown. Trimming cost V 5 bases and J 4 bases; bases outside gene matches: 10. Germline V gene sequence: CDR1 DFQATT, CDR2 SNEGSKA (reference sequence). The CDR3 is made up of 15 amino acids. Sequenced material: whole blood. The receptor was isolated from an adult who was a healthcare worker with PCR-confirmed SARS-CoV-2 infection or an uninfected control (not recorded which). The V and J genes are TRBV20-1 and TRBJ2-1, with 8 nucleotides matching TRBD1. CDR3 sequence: CSASAPRGRYNEQFF. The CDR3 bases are TGCAGTGCTTCCGCCCCCAGGGGGCGTTACAATGAGCAGTTCTTC.